A single sample gave rise to the 21 T cell receptor beta chains below, sequenced in a study of Ad26.COV2.S vaccination and SARS-CoV-2 variants listed by TCRdb under 2021. Receptor libraries were prepared by the immunoSEQ multiplex PCR assay. TCRdb obtained this table from immuneACCESS and retained in-frame rearrangements with V and J assigned. These tables miss some clones; where compared with another copy, unresolved V genes account for less than half of the shortfall, and the remainder is unexplained. The sample profile shows under 150,000 clones; 80% to 90% of them were found once. The ten largest clones take up approximately 5% of the sample. According to the study, the label for this sample's time point signals: individuals recovered from natural SARS-CoV-2 infection. Sequenced here: peripheral blood, sampled after recovery from COVID-19. The source is a human donor who had recovered from COVID-19.

The V gene is TRBV11-2, the J gene TRBJ2-1; 15 positions match TRBD2. There are 15 residues in the CDR3. Per the germline V gene, CDR1 is SGHAT and CDR2 is FQNNGV. V lost 1 base, J lost 15 bases, and 7 bases stayed unmatched. Here the CDR3 reads CASSLAGLAGGMGFF. In DNA, the CDR3 is TGTGCCAGCAGCTTAGCCGGACTAGCGGGGGGGATGGGGTTCTTC.

The chain uses TRBV3-1 (or the pseudogene TRBV3-2) and TRBJ1-5; the D gene is possibly TRBD1 (5 bases). From germline, CDR1 is LGHDT and CDR2 YNNKEL (reference sequence). The CDR3 has 15 residues. Between the trimmed V and J ends, which lost 2 bases and 0 bases, there was a span of 8 bases. The CDR3: CASSQYTGSNQPQHF. For the CDR3, the DNA is TGTGCCAGCAGCCAATATACAGGTAGCAATCAGCCCCAGCATTTT.

This clone was seen just once. The rearrangement uses TRBV2 and TRBJ1-1; D ambiguous. The CDR3 sequence is 14 residues long. Trimming removed 3 bases from V and 6 bases from J, with 14 bases in between. Germline CDR1 and CDR2: SNHLY and FYNNEI. CDR3 coding DNA: TGTGCCAGCAGTGAGAACGGGAGCGGGCCTGAAGCTTTCTTT. This gives the protein CASSENGSGPEAFF.

This clone is a singleton in its sample. The chain links TRBV6-6 to TRBJ1-2, with 7 bases lining up with TRBD1. The ends lost 5 bases at V and 7 bases at J; junction bases unmatched: 7. Germline lookup yields CDR1 MNHNY and CDR2 SVGAGI (reference sequence). The CDR3 sequence is 13 residues long. The CDR3 DNA is TGTGCCAGCAGTCAGACAGGGTCTGTTGGCTACACCTTC. It translates to CASSQTGSVGYTF.

The chain links TRBV25-1 to TRBJ1-2; TRBD1 matches 9 bases. The J segment lost 8 bases and the V segment lost 6 bases, leaving 7 bases of the junction unmatched. Germline CDR1 reads MGHDK; CDR2 reads SYGVNS. This CDR3 is built from 13 residues. The CDR3: CASSQWTGEGYTF. In nucleotides, the CDR3 is TGTGCCAGCAGCCAGTGGACAGGGGAGGGCTACACCTTC.

The count of this clone is one. The chain employs TRBV5-1 and TRBJ1-4; tentatively, D is TRBD1 (6 bases). The CDR3 contains 16 residues. Germline V lookup: CDR1 SGHRS, CDR2 YFSETQ. V dropped 0 bases and J dropped 8 bases, with 17 bases sitting between them. The CDR3 DNA follows: TGCGCCAGCAGCTTGGAGGACAGACGAGCAGGAGAAAAACTGTTTTTT. The encoded protein is CASSLEDRRAGEKLFF.

The chain recombines TRBV6-5 with TRBJ2-7, with TRBD1 matching 7 bases. V shed 2 bases, J shed 7 bases, and the junction held 14 bases outside the gene matches. CDR1 is MNHEY and CDR2 is SVGAGI in the germline V gene. The CDR3 is 16 amino acids. CDR3 in amino acids: CASSYHPRQGLGEQYF. CDR3 bases: TGTGCCAGCAGTTACCACCCTCGACAGGGCCTCGGGGAGCAGTACTTC.

This rearrangement joins TRBV11-2 to TRBJ2-3; D gene unclear. This CDR3 is built from 12 residues. CDR1 is SGHAT, CDR2 FQNNGV, per germline. The germline V and J ends were trimmed by 8 bases and 2 bases, with 8 bases remaining between them. The CDR3 DNA sequence: TGTGCCAGCCGGACGGCCACAGATACGCAGTATTTT. Its protein product is CASRTATDTQYF.

The chain couples TRBV5-1 to TRBJ1-5; possibly TRBD1 for D (5 bases). Germline CDR1 SGHRS, CDR2 YFSETQ. V was trimmed by 1 base and J by 1 base, leaving 12 bases between them. The CDR3 totals 16 residues. In DNA, the CDR3 is TGCGCCAGCAGCTTGCTTCCGGGACCCAGCAATCAGCCCCAGCATTTT. Translation: CASSLLPGPSNQPQHF.

This sequence joins TRBV6-2 or TRBV6-3 and TRBJ2-7, with D tentatively TRBD2 (5 bases). V was clipped by 2 bases and J by 1 base, with 15 bases between them. There are 16 residues in the CDR3. Germline V CDR1 and CDR2: MNHEY, SVGEGT. The chain's CDR3 is CASSYGEGPPSYEQYF. CDR3 nucleotides: TGTGCCAGCAGTTACGGCGAGGGCCCCCCGTCCTACGAGCAGTACTTC.

The chain combines TRBV12-3 or TRBV12-4 with TRBJ1-1; D is undetermined. Deletions cut 1 base from V and 2 bases from J, with 5 bases between. The CDR3 is 13 residues long. CDR3 nucleotides: TGTGCCAGCAGTTTAGGGGCAAACACTGAAGCTTTCTTT. Encoded protein: CASSLGANTEAFF.

The rearrangement uses TRBV15 and TRBJ1-3; no clear D gene. This CDR3 is 13 amino acids long. Germline CDR1 reads LNHNV; CDR2 reads YYDKDF (reference sequence). The V gene lost 6 bases and the J gene lost 4 bases, with 10 bases spanning the gap. The CDR3 DNA sequence: TGTGCCACCAGTTCTCTCCCCGGAAACACCATATATTTT. It codes for CATSSLPGNTIYF.

This sequence joins TRBV4-1 and TRBJ1-1, with a tentative D call TRBD1 (5 bases). Germline CDR1 is MGHRA and CDR2 is YSYEKL. Trimming shortened V by 0 bases and J by 4 bases, and 12 bases separated the two germline ends. The CDR3 covers 15 residues. The chain's CDR3 is CASSQDQGSGTEAFF. The DNA of the CDR3 is TGCGCCAGCAGCCAAGATCAGGGTAGCGGCACTGAAGCTTTCTTT.

This clone occurred once. The chain uses TRBV29-1 and TRBJ2-1; D possibly uses TRBD1 or TRBD2 (5 bases each). V lost 4 bases, J lost 3 bases, and 13 bases lay in between. There are 14 residues in the CDR3. Germline V lookup: CDR1 SQVTM, CDR2 ANQGSEA. This CDR3 reads CSVGGASNYNEQFF. DNA for the CDR3: TGCAGCGTTGGAGGGGCTAGCAACTACAATGAGCAGTTCTTC.

This clone was counted many times. This chain connects TRBV2 to TRBJ2-7; D tentatively fits TRBD1 or TRBD2 (5 bases each). The CDR3 is 15 residues long. Germline values: CDR1 SNHLY, CDR2 FYNNEI. Trimming stripped 6 bases from V and 3 bases from J, with 18 bases between. CDR3 DNA sequence: TGTGCCAGCAGGGGGACCCCGCAGGAGCTCTACGAGCAGTACTTC. Encoded protein: CASRGTPQELYEQYF.

J is TRBJ1-1 and V is TRBV19, with a tentative D call TRBD1 (6 bases). V was cut by 5 bases and J by 3 bases, with 16 bases left in between. Germline CDR1 is LNHDA and CDR2 is SQIVND (reference sequence). The CDR3 is 15 amino acids. This chain's CDR3 is CASSPRDKTDTEAFF. For the CDR3, the DNA is TGTGCCAGTAGTCCTAGGGACAAGACAGACACTGAAGCTTTCTTT.

This chain connects TRBV4-3 to TRBJ2-3; a possible D gene is TRBD2 (6 bases). V was pared by 4 bases and J by 0 bases, with 17 bases between. CDR1 and CDR2 (germline): LGHNA, YSLEER. The length of the CDR3 is 17 residues. The CDR3 bases are TGCGCCAGCAGCCTCCAGGTTAGCGGACTTAGCACAGATACGCAGTATTTT. This translates into CASSLQVSGLSTDTQYF.

The chain is built from TRBV5-6 and TRBJ1-6; D gene ambiguous. The CDR3 runs to 14 residues. Trimming removed 6 bases from V and 8 bases from J, with 15 bases in between. CDR1 SGHDT and CDR2 YYEEEE come from the germline V gene. DNA of the CDR3: TGTGCCAGCACCATGGCTGGGAAAGATTCACCCCTCCACTTT. Amino acids: CASTMAGKDSPLHF.

The chain recombines TRBV5-1 with TRBJ1-1; 7 bases map to TRBD1. Germline V lookup: CDR1 SGHRS, CDR2 YFSETQ. J lost 5 bases, V lost 4 bases, and 8 bases had no gene match. The CDR3 runs 14 residues. CDR3 nucleotide sequence: TGCGCCAGCAGCCCGGTACAGGGGAGGACTGAAGCTTTCTTT. Protein sequence: CASSPVQGRTEAFF.

This clone came up once. The chain couples TRBV7-2 to TRBJ1-6, with D perhaps matching TRBD1 (5 bases). Germline CDR1 SGHTA, CDR2 FQGNSA. V lost 5 bases, J lost 7 bases, and 15 bases lay in between. The length of the CDR3 is 15 residues. The CDR3 loop reads CASSPGAPRNSPLHF. The CDR3, as DNA: TGTGCCAGCAGCCCCGGGGCCCCCAGAAATTCACCCCTCCACTTT.

The gene calls are TRBV12-3 or TRBV12-4 and TRBJ1-1, with 7 positions matching TRBD1. The CDR3 loop spans 13 amino acids. V gave up 3 bases and J gave up 4 bases; unmatched junction bases: 2. The CDR3 here is CASSFAGGTEAFF. The CDR3 nucleotides read TGTGCCAGCAGTTTCGCAGGGGGCACTGAAGCTTTCTTT.